Listed below are T cell receptor beta chains from one sample, sequenced in a study of T-cell reconstitution after alpha-beta-depleted transplantation in children. From the PCR reads, TCRdb called clonotypes with MiXCR, one entry per CDR3 protein. This table has more than 550,000 distinct CDR3 sequences, 10% appearing once. This material consisted of PBMCs from the stem cell graft donor, taken from the stem cell graft. These receptors all come from a human donor who donated a stem cell graft to a child with acute myeloid leukemia. CDR3s include the opening cysteine and the closing phenylalanine or tryptophan. The D gene is left open where the match is weak. The size entry is marked missing in some rows and otherwise reads once, few, many or a size class.

j_call d_call v_call clone_size cdr3_nt cdr3_aa
TRBJ2-1 . TRBV10-3 . TGTGCCATCAGTGAAGGGTTAGCGGTGCAGGGTGAGCAGTTCTTC CAISEGLAVQGEQFF
TRBJ2-1 TRBD2 TRBV5-8 . TGTGCCAGCAGCGGGGGGACTAGCCGACCCTACAATGAGCAGTTCTTC CASSGGTSRPYNEQFF
TRBJ2-7 TRBD1 TRBV5-1 few TGCGCCAGCAGCACCAGGGGGCCCTCCTACGAGCAGTACTTC CASSTRGPSYEQYF
TRBJ2-5 . TRBV25-1 many TGTGCCAGCAGTGGAGAAGGTCGGCAGGCGTCGACCCAGTACTTC CASSGEGRQASTQYF
TRBJ1-3 . TRBV4-3 few TGCGCCAGCAGCTGGGGGGCTCCTGGAAACACCATATATTTT CASSWGAPGNTIYF
TRBJ2-1 . TRBV2 few TGTGCCAGCAGTGAATCGAGTGGTGAGCAGTTCTTC CASSESSGEQFF
TRBJ2-7 . TRBV5-1 many TGTGCCAGCAGTTTGGAGGGAGGATCCTACGAGCAGTACTTC CASSLEGGSYEQYF
TRBJ1-6 . TRBV29-1 many TGCAGCGTTGCCTGGGGGGATTCACCCCTCCACTTT CSVAWGDSPLHF
TRBJ1-2 . TRBV30 many TGTGCCTGGAGTGAAAACACTAACTATGGCTACACCTTC CAWSENTNYGYTF
TRBJ1-5 TRBD1 TRBV5-1 few TGCGCCAGCAGTTCCGGGACAGAAGGCAATCAGCCCCAGCATTTT CASSSGTEGNQPQHF
TRBJ2-7 TRBD2 TRBV10-3 few TGTGCCATCAGTGAGGGCCCCGGGACTACCTACGAGCAGTACTTC CAISEGPGTTYEQYF
TRBJ2-5 . TRBV11-2 . TGTGCCAGCAACACAGGGAGCGGAGAGACCCAGTACTTC CASNTGSGETQYF
TRBJ2-1 . TRBV20-1 . TGCAGTGCTAGAGGGGTACGGAATGAGCAGTTCTTC CSARGVRNEQFF
TRBJ2-3 . TRBV27 many TGTGCCAGCATGTACAACTGGAGAGATACGCAGTATTTT CASMYNWRDTQYF
TRBJ1-6 . TRBV29-1 few TGCAGCGTATCCTGGGGAGCCAATTCACCCCTCCACTTT CSVSWGANSPLHF
TRBJ2-7 . TRBV28 . TGTGCCAGCAAGTCACAGGGGACTTCCTACGAGCAGTACTTC CASKSQGTSYEQYF
TRBJ1-5 . TRBV30 . TGTGCCTGGGGACGTTTGAATCAGCCCCAGCATTTT CAWGRLNQPQHF
TRBJ1-5 . TRBV19 few TGTGCCAGTAGTATACCGGGCAATCAGCCCCAGCATTTT CASSIPGNQPQHF
TRBJ2-1 TRBD2 TRBV20-1 . TGCAGTGCTATATCGACCGGACTAGCAGAAGGAGGTGAGCAGTTCTTC CSAISTGLAEGGEQFF